This TCR beta chain appears in the sequencing data of a study of blood T cell repertoires in COVID-19. Germline loops: CDR1 MNHEY, CDR2 SMNVEV (reference sequence). V trimming: 0 bases; J trimming: 9 bases; junction bases outside the gene matches: 11. The CDR3 runs to 16 residues. This clone was counted between two and nine times. TCRdb's copy holds only in-frame clones and misses some; the assay was immunoSEQ multiplex PCR. The profile shows about 58,000 clones, about 78% of them singletons. The TCR comes from a human donor in a cohort sampled during active COVID-19. The V call is TRBV27, the J call TRBJ2-1; 7 positions agree with TRBD1. The specimen was peripheral blood. The CDR3 DNA reads TGTGCCAGCAGTTTATCCCTCACAGGGGTGAAAGGTGAGCAGTTCTTC. The encoded protein is CASSLSLTGVKGEQFF.